This T cell receptor beta chain was obtained from a study of T cells in Graves' hyperthyroidism and ophthalmopathy. Lactation, pregnancy, other autoimmune disease or uncontrolled infection excluded patients. Amplified TCR beta CDR3 regions came from RNA transcripts. An initial round of RT-PCR targeting the TCR CDR3 relied on the HTBI primer set. MiXCR was run by TCRdb on the multiplex PCR reads, yielding one entry per CDR3 protein. The sample comprises 300,000 to 400,000 distinct CDR3 sequences, around 13% of which are singletons, and 11% rests with the top ten. J was trimmed by 0 bases and V by 6 bases; bases with no gene match: 17. Germline V gene lookup returns CDR1 SNHLY and CDR2 FYNNEI. The CDR3 sequence is 18 residues long. Many counts were recorded for this clonotype. Antigen: not known. Overall study findings and caveats: Stable hyperthyroidism and ophthalmopathy were separated using 13 V-J signatures.

The rearrangement links TRBV2 to TRBJ2-7, with TRBD1 identical over 7 bases. The sample comprised blood. The sequence was obtained from a woman in her sixties with Graves' hyperthyroidism. CDR3 DNA sequence: TGTGCCAGCAGGACAGGGCGGAGCCGCATGGGAAGCTCCTACGAGCAGTACTTC. This gives the protein CASRTGRSRMGSSYEQYF.